Below, 18 T cell receptor beta chains from the same sample are listed, as sequenced in a study of blood T cells in healthy people across ages. Through a sample-barcoded 5' primer and a J-beta primer mix, a second PCR was run for roughly 6 to 11 cycles. From the 5' RACE reads, TCRdb called clonotypes with MiXCR, one entry per CDR3 protein. This sample has about 1,400,000 distinct CDR3 sequences, with roughly 40% found just once. Material: blood. Receptors originate from a woman between 18 and 30 years old in good health.

This clonotype was detected a few times. V usage is TRBV27 and J usage is TRBJ1-1, with no clear D. The germline V gene has CDR1 MNHEY and CDR2 SMNVEV (reference sequence). The CDR3 extends over 14 amino acids. V was trimmed by 5 bases and J by 0 bases, leaving 10 bases between them. The CDR3 reads CASSPYEMNTEAFF. The CDR3 region has the DNA TGTGCCAGCAGTCCTTACGAGATGAACACTGAAGCTTTCTTT.

V gene TRBV6-5 combines with J gene TRBJ1-6, with a weak D call TRBD1 (6 bases). The length of the CDR3 is 13 residues. Germline CDR1 is MNHEY and CDR2 is SVGAGI. V was cut by 6 bases and J by 10 bases, with 13 bases left in between. The CDR3: CASSRDIPSPLHF. CDR3 bases: TGTGCCAGCAGCCGGGACATACCCTCACCCCTCCACTTT.

J is TRBJ1-2 and V is TRBV20-1; D possibly corresponds to TRBD1 (5 bases). The CDR3 spans 14 residues. V was pared by 0 bases and J by 4 bases, with 12 bases between. Germline CDR1 is DFQATT and CDR2 is SNEGSKA (reference sequence). The CDR3 nucleotides read TGCAGTGCTAGAGATCCGACGGGGCGCTATGGCTACACCTTC. It yields the protein CSARDPTGRYGYTF.

The rearrangement joins TRBV20-1 to TRBJ2-5, with 10 bases fitting TRBD2. The germline V gene has CDR1 DFQATT and CDR2 SNEGSKA (reference sequence). The length of the CDR3 is 17 residues. V shed 3 bases, J shed 11 bases, and the junction held 21 bases outside the gene matches. The CDR3, as DNA: TGCAGTGCTAGGCTGCCTAGCGGGAGCCCTGTAGCGGGGGAGCAGTACTTC. The encoded protein is CSARLPSGSPVAGEQYF.

This clonotype was counted a single time. The CDR3 here is CASSLEGGQVNSPLHF. CDR3 coding DNA: TGCGCCAGCAGCTTGGAGGGGGGACAGGTTAATTCACCCCTCCACTTT. The V call is TRBV5-1, the J call TRBJ1-6; TRBD1 agrees at 8 bases. After removal of 0 bases from V and 6 bases from J, the junction contained 5 bases not matched to a gene. Germline V gives CDR1 SGHRS, CDR2 YFSETQ. CDR3 length equals 16 residues.

This rearrangement joins TRBV24-1 to TRBJ2-5, with D possibly called TRBD1 or TRBD2 (5 bases each). This CDR3 has 15 residues. Per the germline V gene, CDR1 is KGHDR and CDR2 is SFDVKD. V was clipped by 4 bases and J by 11 bases, with 22 bases between them. The CDR3 sequence: CATSDPGTVDNEQYF. CDR3 sequence (DNA): TGTGCCACCAGTGACCCCGGGACGGTCGACAATGAGCAGTACTTC.

In its sample, this clonotype was seen many times. A clone one base away is much larger, so this may be a read error. This chain links TRBV7-2 with TRBJ1-2; D is ambiguous. Trimming pared 5 bases from V and 2 bases from J, leaving 12 bases between. Per germline, CDR1 SGHTA and CDR2 FQGNSA. The CDR3 sequence is 14 residues long. CDR3 DNA: TGTGCCAGCAGCGTAGGGCGGGGAAACTATGGCTACACCTTC. Protein sequence: CASSVGRGNYGYTF.

This clonotype was seen only a few times. This chain joins TRBV7-2 and TRBJ2-3; 11 nucleotides line up with TRBD2. The germline CDR1 and CDR2 sequences are SGHTA and FQGNSA. The CDR3 sequence is 19 residues long. The V and J ends lost 5 bases and 4 bases, in that order; junction bases with no gene match: 17. The CDR3 loop reads CASSQRQGVSGRAADTQYF. CDR3 nucleotide sequence: TGTGCCAGCAGCCAGCGACAGGGTGTTAGCGGGAGGGCCGCAGATACGCAGTATTTT.

This clonotype turned up a few times. The chain couples TRBV2 to TRBJ1-4; D might be TRBD1 (6 bases). Per the germline V gene, CDR1 is SNHLY and CDR2 is FYNNEI. The CDR3 consists of 15 residues. The V gene lost 9 bases and the J gene lost 3 bases, with 17 bases spanning the gap. The CDR3 spells CASTREGQPNEKLFF. CDR3 DNA sequence: TGTGCCAGTACCCGAGAAGGACAGCCTAATGAAAAACTGTTTTTT.

As to this clonotype: This may be a read error: a much more frequent sequence differs by one nucleotide. This chain uses TRBV27 with TRBJ2-7, with TRBD2 matching 8 bases. V was clipped by 5 bases and J by 2 bases; unmatched bases: 14. CDR1 MNHEY and CDR2 SMNVEV come from the germline V gene (reference sequence). The CDR3 consists of 17 residues. The CDR3 DNA sequence: TGTGCCAGCAGTCCCCCTGGAGAAAGCGGGGGAACCTACGAGCAGTACTTC. Protein product: CASSPPGESGGTYEQYF.

The chain combines TRBV27 with TRBJ2-1; 11 nucleotides align to TRBD1. J gave up 11 bases and V 0 bases, and 3 bases lay outside the gene matches. The CDR3 length is 14 residues. Germline V gives CDR1 MNHEY, CDR2 SMNVEV (reference sequence). CDR3 in amino acids: CASSLSGQGVKQFF. CDR3 in DNA: TGTGCCAGCAGTTTATCGGGACAGGGGGTAAAGCAGTTCTTC.

The V call is TRBV25-1, the J call TRBJ2-3; weak D call: TRBD2 (7 bases). V shed 2 bases and J shed 6 bases, with 15 bases lying between them. This CDR3 has 15 residues. Germline V CDR1 and CDR2: MGHDK, SYGVNS. The CDR3 here is CASSEGGAPGDTQYF. For the CDR3, the DNA is TGTGCCAGCAGTGAAGGGGGGGCCCCTGGGGATACGCAGTATTTT.

The J gene is TRBJ1-1, the V gene TRBV4-1, with D tentatively TRBD1 (5 bases). The CDR3 sequence is 13 residues long. Germline CDR1 MGHRA, CDR2 YSYEKL. Trimming took off 5 bases at V and 8 bases at J, with 15 bases between the two ends. The chain's CDR3 is CASSAAPRGEAFF. The CDR3 bases are TGCGCCAGCAGCGCCGCTCCGAGGGGCGAAGCTTTCTTT.

This clonotype was counted between two and nine times. CDR3 DNA: TGCAGCGTTACACCCATCACCTACAATGAGCAGTTCTTC. Its translation: CSVTPITYNEQFF. The chain has TRBV29-1 and TRBJ2-1, with D unresolved. The CDR3 is made up of 13 amino acids. Trimming left V 5 bases short and J 2 bases short, with 10 bases between. The germline CDR1 and CDR2 sequences are SQVTM and ANQGSEA.

This clonotype turned up a few times. The chain uses TRBV27 and TRBJ2-7; possible D gene TRBD2, 6 bases. In germline, CDR1 is MNHEY, CDR2 SMNVEV (reference sequence). Trimming removed 6 bases at V and 0 bases at J, with 15 bases between. This CDR3 comprises 15 residues. The CDR3 loop is CASSSGRGGSYEQYF. The CDR3 coding sequence is TGTGCCAGCAGCAGCGGGCGAGGTGGCTCCTACGAGCAGTACTTC.

A few counts support this clonotype. This CDR3 is CASGLFPQGNEQFF. The CDR3, as DNA: TGTGCTAGTGGTTTGTTCCCACAGGGTAATGAGCAGTTCTTC. This sequence joins TRBV12-5 and TRBJ2-1; possible D gene TRBD1, 6 bases. Germline CDR1 reads LGHNT; CDR2 reads FRNRAP. The CDR3 runs 14 residues. V gave up 2 bases and J gave up 7 bases, with 12 bases separating them.

This clonotype has more than one count but fewer than ten. The V gene is TRBV7-9, the J gene TRBJ1-2; D remains ambiguous. CDR3 length: 15 residues. Germline lookup yields CDR1 SEHNR and CDR2 FQNEAQ (reference sequence). Deletions cut 5 bases from V and 2 bases from J, with 15 bases between. CDR3 bases: TGTGCCAGCAGCCCAAAATGGTCCGGGAACTATGGCTACACCTTC. Protein: CASSPKWSGNYGYTF.

The rearrangement links TRBV6-5 to TRBJ1-1; D might be TRBD1 (6 bases). V was cut by 10 bases and J by 5 bases, with 17 bases left in between. Per germline, CDR1 MNHEY and CDR2 SVGAGI. The length of the CDR3 is 13 residues. CDR3 sequence reads: CATRGGDLTEAFF. DNA of the CDR3: TGTGCCACTCGAGGGGGAGATTTGACTGAAGCTTTCTTT.